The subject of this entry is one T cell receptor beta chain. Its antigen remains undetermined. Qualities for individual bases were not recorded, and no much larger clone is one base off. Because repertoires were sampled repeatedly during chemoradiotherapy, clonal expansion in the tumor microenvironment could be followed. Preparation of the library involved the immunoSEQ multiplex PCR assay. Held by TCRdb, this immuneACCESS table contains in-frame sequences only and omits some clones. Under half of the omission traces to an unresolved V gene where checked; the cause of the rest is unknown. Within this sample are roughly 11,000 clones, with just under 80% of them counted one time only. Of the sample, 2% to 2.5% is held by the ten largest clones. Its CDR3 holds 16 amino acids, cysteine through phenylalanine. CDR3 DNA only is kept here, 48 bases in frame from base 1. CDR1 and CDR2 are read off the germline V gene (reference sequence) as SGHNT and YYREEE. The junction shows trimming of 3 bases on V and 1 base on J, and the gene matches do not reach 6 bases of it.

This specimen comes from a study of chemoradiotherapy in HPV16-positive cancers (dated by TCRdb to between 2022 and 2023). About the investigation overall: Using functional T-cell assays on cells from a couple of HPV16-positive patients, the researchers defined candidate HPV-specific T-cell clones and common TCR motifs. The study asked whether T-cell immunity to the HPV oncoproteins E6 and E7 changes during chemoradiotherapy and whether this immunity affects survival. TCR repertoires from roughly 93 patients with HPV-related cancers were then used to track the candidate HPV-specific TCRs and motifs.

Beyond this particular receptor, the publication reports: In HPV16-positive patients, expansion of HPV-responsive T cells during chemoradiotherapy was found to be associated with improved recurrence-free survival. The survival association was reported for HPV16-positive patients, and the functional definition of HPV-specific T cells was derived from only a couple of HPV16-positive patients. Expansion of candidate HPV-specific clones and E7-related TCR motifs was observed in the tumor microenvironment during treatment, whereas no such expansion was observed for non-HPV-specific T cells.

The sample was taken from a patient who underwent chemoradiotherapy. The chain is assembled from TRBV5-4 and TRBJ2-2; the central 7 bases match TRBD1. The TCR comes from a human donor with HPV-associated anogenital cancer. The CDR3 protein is CASSSMDRRNTGELFF. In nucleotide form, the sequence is TGTGCCAGCAGCTCCATGGACAGGAGGAACACCGGGGAGCTGTTTTTT.